These 21 T cell receptor beta chains were sequenced from one sample in a study of blood T cell repertoires in COVID-19. Measured with immunoSEQ multiplex PCR; TCRdb has only the in-frame clones, and not every one. This sample yields over 120,000 clones, of which 80% to 90% are seen a single time; about 9.4% belongs to the top ten. Sequencing was done on a sample of peripheral blood. All receptors derive from a man in his 60s with active or convalescent COVID-19.

A word on this clone: Other DNA sequences within the sample encode an identical CDR3. The CDR3 region has the DNA TGTGCCTGGAGTGTACAGGGTAATGAAAAACTGTTTTTT. Translating gives CAWSVQGNEKLFF. V usage is TRBV30 and J usage is TRBJ1-4; D may be TRBD1 (6 bases). The germline V gene has CDR1 GTSNPN and CDR2 SVGIG (reference sequence). V dropped 0 bases and J dropped 4 bases, with 6 bases sitting between them. The CDR3 consists of 13 residues. Based on the CDR3 plus reference TRBV30 and TRBJ1-4, the full variable domain is SQTIHQWPATLVQPVGSPLSLECTVEGTSNPNLYWYRQAAGRGLQLLFYSVGIGQISSEVPQNLSASRPQDRQFILSSKKLLLSDSGFYLCAWSVQGNEKLFFGSGTQLSVL.

The V gene is TRBV27, the J gene TRBJ1-2; D may be TRBD1 (6 bases). CDR3 length equals 14 residues. Per germline, CDR1 MNHEY and CDR2 SMNVEV (reference sequence). V lost 6 bases, J lost 2 bases, and 13 bases lay in between. The CDR3 DNA sequence: TGTGCCAGCAGCATTATCGGGACAAACTATGGCTACACCTTC. Amino acids: CASSIIGTNYGYTF.

The genes are TRBV6-6 and TRBJ1-4; weak D call: TRBD1 (6 bases). Germline V gene lookup returns CDR1 MNHNY and CDR2 SVGAGI (reference sequence). This CDR3 is built from 16 residues. The ends were cut back, 2 bases at V and 3 bases at J, with 13 bases in the middle. DNA of the CDR3: TGTGCCAGCAGTTACACAGGGCTGGGGGCTAATGAAAAACTGTTTTTT. It yields the protein CASSYTGLGANEKLFF.

The chain combines TRBV7-8 with TRBJ1-2, with 11 bases that match TRBD1. CDR1 SGHVS and CDR2 FQNEAQ come from the germline V gene. This CDR3 is built from 15 residues. The V segment lost 5 bases and the J segment 2 bases; nucleotides outside the gene matches: 4. CDR3 amino acids: CASSGGTGGNYGYTF. The CDR3 DNA is TGTGCCAGCAGCGGTGGGACAGGGGGAAACTATGGCTACACCTTC.

In its sample, this clone was seen once. This chain joins TRBV9 and TRBJ2-7; D is perhaps TRBD1 (6 bases). Trimming cost V 3 bases and J 5 bases, with 18 bases left between them. The CDR3 length is 15 residues. CDR1 and CDR2 from the germline V gene are SGDLS and YYNGEE. DNA for the CDR3: TGTGCCAGCAGCGCAACCGGGACACCCTTCGACGAGCAGTACGTC. Amino acids: CASSATGTPFDEQYV.

V and J are TRBV7-9 and TRBJ2-1; TRBD2 agrees at 11 bases. The length of the CDR3 is 19 residues. V was pared by 5 bases and J by 6 bases, with 18 bases of the junction left unmatched. Per the germline V gene, CDR1 is SEHNR and CDR2 is FQNEAQ (reference sequence). The CDR3 nucleotides read TGTGCCAGCAGCCCCCTGAGGACCCTGACTAGCGGGAAAAGCAATGAGCAGTTCTTC. Amino acids: CASSPLRTLTSGKSNEQFF. The whole variable domain, remainder taken from reference TRBV7-9 and TRBJ2-1, is DTGVSQNPRHKITKRGQNVTFRCDPISEHNRLYWYRQTLGQGPEFLTYFQNEAQLEKSRLLSDRFSAERPKGSFSTLEIQRTEQGDSAMYLCASSPLRTLTSGKSNEQFFGPGTRLTVL.

This clone has just one count. This chain connects TRBV7-5 to TRBJ2-7; TRBD2 is the table's D call and was not checked against the DNA. TRBV7-5 is deemed a pseudogene. This CDR3 comprises 15 residues. CDR3 sequence reads: CARSLVAGEPYEQYV. The CDR3 DNA is TGTGCCAGAAGCTTAGTAGCGGGAGAGCCGTACGAGCAGTACGTC.

V is TRBV7-8 and J is TRBJ2-2; possibly TRBD1 for D (6 bases). V dropped 4 bases and J dropped 7 bases, with 16 bases sitting between them. The length of the CDR3 is 15 residues. The germline V gene has CDR1 SGHVS and CDR2 FQNEAQ. CDR3 in amino acids: CASSSQGRGNGELFF. CDR3 coding DNA: TGTGCCAGCAGCTCACAGGGCAGGGGAAACGGGGAGCTGTTTTTT. Complete variable domain (other parts from reference TRBV7-8 and TRBJ2-2): GAGVSQSPRYKVAKRGQDVALRCDPISGHVSLFWYQQALGQGPEFLTYFQNEAQLDKSGLPSDRFFAERPEGSVSTLKIQRTQQEDSAVYLCASSSQGRGNGELFFGEGSRLTVL.

V usage is TRBV4-3 and J usage is TRBJ1-4; the D is unclear. Trimming removed 0 bases from V and 7 bases from J, with 9 bases in between. This CDR3 comprises 14 residues. The V gene's germline CDR1 is LGHNA and CDR2 YSLEER. CDR3 protein: CASSQESSSEKLFF. The CDR3 coding sequence is TGCGCCAGCAGCCAAGAGTCGTCCAGTGAAAAACTGTTTTTT.

In regard to this clone: The junction departs from the called germline gene at one end, perhaps through a read error. CDR3 amino acids: CASADSFPKTGELFF. CDR3 DNA sequence: TGTGCCAGCGCGGACAGCTTTCCGAAGACCGGGGAGCTGTTTTTT. This rearrangement joins TRBV19 to TRBJ2-2; tentative D call: TRBD1 (6 bases). From germline, CDR1 is LNHDA and CDR2 SQIVND (reference sequence). The CDR3 has 15 amino acids.

V gene TRBV7-2 combines with J gene TRBJ1-5, with D possibly matching TRBD1 (5 bases). Germline values: CDR1 SGHTA, CDR2 FQGNSA. This CDR3 spans 14 amino acids. The V and J ends lost 3 bases and 2 bases respectively, with 8 bases between them. The CDR3 spells CASSFDRGNQPQHF. The CDR3 bases are TGTGCCAGCAGCTTTGACAGAGGCAATCAGCCCCAGCATTTT. Combining the CDR3 with reference TRBV7-2 and TRBJ1-5 gives the whole variable domain GAGVSQSPSNKVTEKGKDVELRCDPISGHTALYWYRQSLGQGLEFLIYFQGNSAPDKSGLPSDRFSAERTGGSVSTLTIQRTQQEDSAVYLCASSFDRGNQPQHFGDGTRLSIL.

This sequence joins TRBV4-3 and TRBJ1-4, with 7 positions matching TRBD1. The length of the CDR3 is 19 residues. The trim removed 0 bases at V and 4 bases at J, leaving 14 bases unmatched. CDR1 is LGHNA and CDR2 is YSLEER in the germline V gene. The chain's CDR3 is CASSQEKNRQGGINEKLFF. CDR3 nucleotide sequence: TGCGCCAGCAGCCAAGAGAAAAACCGACAGGGCGGAATTAATGAAAAACTGTTTTTT.

The V gene is TRBV5-6, the J gene TRBJ2-7; 9 nucleotides match TRBD2. Germline V gene sequence: CDR1 SGHDT, CDR2 YYEEEE. The V gene end was trimmed by 5 bases and the J gene end by 0 bases; junction bases not matched to a gene: 6. The CDR3 has 15 amino acids. The CDR3 sequence: CASRFNSGSSYEQYV. CDR3 sequence (DNA): TGTGCCAGCAGATTTAATAGCGGGAGCTCCTACGAGCAGTACGTC.

The V gene is TRBV20-1, the J gene TRBJ1-2; D uncertain. Trimming left V 0 bases short and J 8 bases short, with 7 bases between. Germline CDR1 reads DFQATT; CDR2 reads SNEGSKA (reference sequence). This CDR3 has 11 amino acids. The CDR3 is CSARDLGGYTF. CDR3 DNA sequence: TGCAGTGCTAGAGATCTCGGGGGCTACACCTTC.

V gene TRBV6-5 combines with J gene TRBJ2-7; D perhaps matches TRBD1 (5 bases). The CDR3 has 14 amino acids. CDR1 MNHEY and CDR2 SVGAGI come from the germline V gene. Trimming took 5 bases from V and 2 from J, leaving 13 bases between them. The CDR3: CASSRSGIPYEQYF. DNA for the CDR3: TGTGCCAGCAGTCGTTCAGGGATACCCTACGAGCAGTACTTC.

CDR3 sequence (DNA): TGTGCCATCAGTGAGTCGATGGGACAGGGGTACCAAGAGACCCAGTACTTC. Translating it yields CAISESMGQGYQETQYF. This chain links TRBV10-3 with TRBJ2-5; TRBD1 matches at 10 bases. CDR3 length: 17 residues. The V gene's germline CDR1 is ENHRY and CDR2 SYGVKD. With 0 bases clipped from V and 0 bases from J, the junction kept 4 bases outside the gene matches.

The rearrangement uses TRBV3-1 (or the pseudogene TRBV3-2) and TRBJ1-1; D gene unclear. The V end was cut by 1 base, the J end by 1 base, with 7 bases between. The CDR3 runs to 14 residues. Germline loops: CDR1 LGHDT, CDR2 YNNKEL (reference sequence). CDR3 amino acids: CASSQVSGNTEAFF. The CDR3 coding sequence is TGTGCCAGCAGCCAAGTATCAGGGAACACTGAAGCTTTCTTT.

V usage is TRBV18 and J usage is TRBJ1-2, with 8 bases lining up with TRBD1. The CDR3 contains 17 residues. After removal of 8 bases from V and 8 bases from J, the junction contained 22 bases not matched to a gene. Germline CDR1 and CDR2: KGHSH and LQKENI. CDR3 sequence (DNA): TGTGCCAGCACTCCACCCGGGACAGGAAACGAGAGGGGAGGCTACACCTTC. Protein: CASTPPGTGNERGGYTF.

This clone showed up just a few times. The V and J genes are TRBV27 and TRBJ1-2; D uncertain. V shed 6 bases and J shed 0 bases, with 14 bases lying between them. Germline CDR1 reads MNHEY; CDR2 reads SMNVEV (reference sequence). This CDR3 spans 15 amino acids. CDR3 nucleotide sequence: TGTGCCAGCAGGGCCGCTCTGGGAGCTAACTATGGCTACACCTTC. It yields the protein CASRAALGANYGYTF.

The chain recombines TRBV7-2 with TRBJ2-2; 9 nucleotides line up with TRBD1. The V segment lost 3 bases and the J segment 1 base; nucleotides outside the gene matches: 0. This CDR3 is 15 amino acids long. CDR1 is SGHTA and CDR2 is FQGNSA in the germline V gene. In nucleotides, the CDR3 is TGTGCCAGCAGCTTGGGACAGGGGAACACCGGGGAGCTGTTTTTT. Its translation: CASSLGQGNTGELFF.

The chain couples TRBV4-3 to TRBJ1-2; D is unresolved. V was cut by 1 base and J by 2 bases, with 11 bases left in between. CDR3 length: 15 amino acids. CDR1 and CDR2 from the germline V gene are LGHNA and YSLEER. In nucleotides, the CDR3 is TGCGCCAGCAGCCAAGGGGCCCCGGCAAACTATGGCTACACCTTC. Its translation is CASSQGAPANYGYTF.